These T cell receptor beta chains were read from a single sample in a study of cytomegalovirus exposure and HLA in healthy donors. Libraries were prepared by immunoSEQ multiplex PCR; TCRdb keeps only in-frame clonotypes and omits some of them. This table has about 180,000 clones, roughly 75% appearing once. Sequencing was performed on PBMCs. Receptors originate from a woman in her 30s in good health and CMV-seronegative. Both conserved end residues are part of each CDR3. A D gene is named only where the DNA matches it firmly. Only some rows state a clone size, as once, few, many or a class for expanded clones.

NA	TRBV7-9	14	TRBD1	TRBJ1-1	TGTGCCAGCACCAGAACAGGGGCCGGCACTGAAGCTTTCTTT	CASTRTGAGTEAFF
NA	TRBV7-9	15	TRBD1	TRBJ2-7	TGTGCCAGCAGCGAAGGTTTGAGGACAGGGGCCGAGCAGTACTTC	CASSEGLRTGAEQYF
NA	TRBV6-5	13	NA	TRBJ1-1	TGTGCCAGCAGTGAAGAACTCCACACTGAAGCTTTCTTT	CASSEELHTEAFF
NA	TRBV5-4	14	TRBD1	TRBJ2-3	TGTGCCAGCAGCCCGGGACAGGCCCCAGATACGCAGTATTTT	CASSPGQAPDTQYF
NA	TRBV7-2	16	TRBD1	TRBJ1-1	TGTGCCAGCAGCTTAGGGGGACAGCTCATGAACACTGAAGCTTTCTTT	CASSLGGQLMNTEAFF
few	TRBV6-7	15	NA	TRBJ1-1	TGTGCCAGCAGTTACGGGGGCTCCTCGAACACTGAAGCTTTCTTT	CASSYGGSSNTEAFF
NA	TRBV6-6	14	NA	TRBJ2-5	TGTGCCAGCAGTTATTCCGGAGGGCAAGAGACCCAGTACTTC	CASSYSGGQETQYF
NA	TRBV2	11	NA	TRBJ2-5	TGTGCCAGCACGTACCAAGAGACCCAGTACTTC	CASTYQETQYF
NA	TRBV6-1	13	NA	TRBJ1-1	TGTGCCAGCAGAACAGAAATGAACACTGAAGCTTTCTTT	CASRTEMNTEAFF
NA	TRBV6-1	13	TRBD2	TRBJ2-3	TGTGCCAGTTCGACTAGCCGCGGGGATACGCAGTATTTT	CASSTSRGDTQYF
NA	TRBV6-5	15	TRBD1	TRBJ2-7	TGTGCCAGCAGTTACTCGCCGACAGGGGTGAACGAGCAGTACTTC	CASSYSPTGVNEQYF
NA	TRBV7-9	18	TRBD1	TRBJ1-4	TGTGCCAGCAGCTCCGGGACAGGGGGCGCAGGGGGACTTGAAAAACTGTTTTTT	CASSSGTGGAGGLEKLFF
once	TRBV7-2	16	TRBD1	TRBJ2-3	TGTGCCAGCAGCTTATGGGACAGAGCTAGCACAGATACGCAGTATTTT	CASSLWDRASTDTQYF
few	TRBV5-1	14	NA	TRBJ1-3	TGCGCCAGCAGCTGGGGGGACTCTGGAAACACCATATATTTT	CASSWGDSGNTIYF
NA	TRBV10-3	17	TRBD1	TRBJ1-3	TGTGCCATCAGTGAGACACGGACAGGGGTAGTGGGAAACACCATATATTTT	CAISETRTGVVGNTIYF
NA	TRBV27	15	TRBD1	TRBJ2-1	TGTGCCAGCAGTTTCGGCAGGGGGCTTTACAATGAGCAGTTCTTC	CASSFGRGLYNEQFF
few	TRBV6-4	16	NA	TRBJ2-3	TGTGCCAGCAGTGACTCCTACCGAGACAGGCGCAATACGCAGTATTTT	CASSDSYRDRRNTQYF
few	TRBV27	15	TRBD1	TRBJ1-5	TGTGCCAGCAGTAGAGGGACAGGGGTTGGGCAGCCCCAGCATTTT	CASSRGTGVGQPQHF
few	TRBV25-1	15	NA	TRBJ2-1	TGTGCCAGCGGAGATGTCGGCAGACGGAGATATGAGCAGTTCTTC	CASGDVGRRRYEQFF
NA	TRBV7-2	14	NA	TRBJ1-1	TGTGCCAGCGGGACACAGATTATGAACACTGAAGCTTTCTTT	CASGTQIMNTEAFF
NA	TRBV5-1	15	TRBD1	TRBJ2-7	TGCGCCAGCAGGGGGGACAGCCTGAGCTCCTACGAGCAGTACTTC	CASRGDSLSSYEQYF
NA	TRBV29-1	12	TRBD1	TRBJ1-2	TGCAGCGCCAAGGACAGGTTATATGGCTACACCTTC	CSAKDRLYGYTF
NA	TRBV7-3	15	NA	TRBJ1-1	TGTGCCAGCAGCTTAACAAGACGGGAGAACACTGAAGCTTTCTTT	CASSLTRRENTEAFF
NA	TRBV5-1	15	NA	TRBJ2-2	TGCGCCACCGCAGGGCTTGGAGGGTACACCGGGGAGCTGTTTTTT	CATAGLGGYTGELFF
few	TRBV29-1	11	NA	TRBJ2-7	TGCAGCGTTGCCGGGAGCTACGAGCAGTACTTC	CSVAGSYEQYF
NA	TRBV7-9	13	NA	TRBJ1-2	TGTGCCAGCAGCGAGGCAGCGTACTATGGCTACACCTTC	CASSEAAYYGYTF
few	TRBV7-6	14	NA	TRBJ2-5	TGTGCCAGCAGCTTAGGGGGGGTTGGGGAGACCCAGTACTTC	CASSLGGVGETQYF
NA	TRBV7-6	15	TRBD1	TRBJ2-7	TGTGCCAGCAGCCTATCCGGGACAGGGGTGGGCGAGCAGTACTTC	CASSLSGTGVGEQYF
few	TRBV19	15	NA	TRBJ2-3	TGTGCCAGTACGATTGGGACAAGTTCCCAAGATACGCAGTATTTT	CASTIGTSSQDTQYF
NA	TRBV10-1	15	TRBD1	TRBJ2-7	TGCGCCAGCAGTGAGACCGGGACAGGGACCCACGAGCAGTACTTC	CASSETGTGTHEQYF
NA	TRBV7-2	15	TRBD2	TRBJ2-3	TGTGCCAGCAGCTTGACTAGCGGGGGGGCTCATACGCAGTATTTT	CASSLTSGGAHTQYF
NA	TRBV9	14	TRBD1	TRBJ2-7	TGTGCCAGCAGCGTCACGACAGGGGGCTACGAGCAGTACTTC	CASSVTTGGYEQYF